The entry that follows covers one T cell receptor (beta chain) sequence. Antigen unknown. With 1 base clipped from V and 4 bases from J, the junction kept 8 bases outside the gene matches. This CDR3 is built from 17 residues. Germline CDR1 MDHEN, CDR2 SYDVKM. The entry originates in a study of long-term antiretroviral therapy in people with HIV. General study results and limits: Therapy changes, viral resistance and ART adherence were not documented in the available data. Diversity remained lower than transplant donor controls, even though it increased after ART. HIV repertoires spanned tighter CDR3 length ranges than controls did.

Specimens retained roughly 0.9-11 million cryopreserved PBMC preceding DNA extraction. Investigators performed immunoSEQ version v3.0 at survey level. Sequencing used immunoSEQ multiplex PCR; TCRdb keeps in-frame clones, though not all of them. In the table there are about 17,000 clones, 80% to 90% of which are singletons. Here the sequenced sample was unsorted PBMCs, taken 0.3 years after starting antiretroviral therapy. The chain is built from TRBV28 and TRBJ1-3; 9 nucleotides agree with TRBD1. The receptor was derived from a man aged 18 to 35 with HIV. The CDR3 nucleotides are TGTGCCAGCAGTTTATCCGTACCGGGACAGGGAGGAAACACCATATATTTT. Its protein product is CASSLSVPGQGGNTIYF.